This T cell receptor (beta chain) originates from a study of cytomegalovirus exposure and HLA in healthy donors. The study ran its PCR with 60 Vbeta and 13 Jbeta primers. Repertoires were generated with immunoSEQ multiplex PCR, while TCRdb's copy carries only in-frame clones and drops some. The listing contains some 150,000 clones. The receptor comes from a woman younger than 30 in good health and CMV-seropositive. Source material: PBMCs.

The DNA of the CDR3 is TGTGCCAGCAGCTTGCGGGGTCTGAACACTGAAGCTTTCTTT. This gives the protein CASSLRGLNTEAFF. This chain joins TRBV5-6 and TRBJ1-1; no reliable D call. Trimming pared 1 base from V and 0 bases from J, leaving 7 bases between. This CDR3 is 14 amino acids long. Germline loops: CDR1 SGHDT, CDR2 YYEEEE.